This T cell receptor (beta chain) derives from a study of CD8 T cells in ankylosing spondylitis. Points from the study as a whole: Blood of patients with ankylosing spondylitis appeared to be characterized by a TCR beta motif of seven or eight highly homologous variants. Both synovial fluid and blood in reactive arthritis had previously been reported to carry some motif variants. Reports say disease-linked clones showed up significantly more in matched ankylosing spondylitis synovial fluid.

TCRdb used MiXCR to reprocess the 5' RACE reads, holding one entry per CDR3 protein. The sample carries about 510,000 distinct CDR3 sequences, roughly 5.2% recorded once. The CDR3 has 18 amino acids. Germline V CDR1 and CDR2: MNHEY, SVGEGT. The J segment lost 5 bases and the V segment lost 2 bases, leaving 13 bases of the junction unmatched. The table lists this clonotype with many counts. What it binds is not known. Sequencing was done on a sample of blood, either unsorted or a sorted T cell fraction (not recorded which). V and J are TRBV6-2 or TRBV6-3 and TRBJ1-5, with 9 nucleotides matching TRBD1. The receptor's source is a male donor with ankylosing spondylitis. The CDR3 nucleotides are TGTGCCAGCAGTTACAAAAAAATCCGGGACAGGGTAGATCAGCCCCAGCATTTT. Amino acid sequence: CASSYKKIRDRVDQPQHF.